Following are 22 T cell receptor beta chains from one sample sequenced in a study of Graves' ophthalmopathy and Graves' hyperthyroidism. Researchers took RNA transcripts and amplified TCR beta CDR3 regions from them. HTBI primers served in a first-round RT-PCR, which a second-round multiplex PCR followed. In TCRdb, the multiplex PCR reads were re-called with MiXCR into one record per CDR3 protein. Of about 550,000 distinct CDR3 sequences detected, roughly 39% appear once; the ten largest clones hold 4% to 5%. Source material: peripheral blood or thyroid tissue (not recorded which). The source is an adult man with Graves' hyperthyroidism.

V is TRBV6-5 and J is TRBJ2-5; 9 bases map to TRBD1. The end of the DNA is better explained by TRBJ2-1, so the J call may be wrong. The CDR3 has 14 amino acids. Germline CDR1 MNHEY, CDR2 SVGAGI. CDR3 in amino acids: CASRMDRGRDEQFF. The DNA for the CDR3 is TGTGCCAGCAGGATGGACAGGGGCCGTGATGAGCAGTTCTTC.

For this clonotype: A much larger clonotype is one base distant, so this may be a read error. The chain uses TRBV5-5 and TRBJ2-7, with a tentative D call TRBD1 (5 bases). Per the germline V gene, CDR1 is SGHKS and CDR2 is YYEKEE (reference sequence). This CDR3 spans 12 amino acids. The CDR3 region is CATKIQGDEQCF. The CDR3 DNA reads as TGTGCCACCAAGATCCAAGGGGATGAGCAGTGCTTC. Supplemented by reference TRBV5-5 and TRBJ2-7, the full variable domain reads DAGVTQSPTHLIKTRGQQVTLRCSPISGHKSVSWYQQVLGQGPQFIFQYYEKEERGRGNFPDRFSARQFPNYSSELNVNALLLGDSALYLCATKIQGDEQCFGPGTRLTVT.

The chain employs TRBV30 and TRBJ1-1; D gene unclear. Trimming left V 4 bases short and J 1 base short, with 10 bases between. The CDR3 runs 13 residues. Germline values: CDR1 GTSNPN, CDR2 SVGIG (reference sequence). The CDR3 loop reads CAWKIGKNTEAFF. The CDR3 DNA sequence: TGTGCCTGGAAAATCGGGAAGAACACTGAAGCTTTCTTT.

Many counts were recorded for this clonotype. The CDR3 loop reads CASSLVARDRTLPLHF. As DNA, the CDR3 is TGTGCCAGCAGCTTAGTGGCCCGCGACAGGACTTTACCCCTCCACTTT. The chain carries TRBV7-8 and TRBJ1-6, with D perhaps matching TRBD1 (6 bases). Germline lookup yields CDR1 SGHVS and CDR2 FQNEAQ. V was pared by 1 base and J by 12 bases, with 19 bases between. The CDR3 has 16 residues. Based on the CDR3 plus reference TRBV7-8 and TRBJ1-6, the full variable domain is GAGVSQSPRYKVAKRGQDVALRCDPISGHVSLFWYQQALGQGPEFLTYFQNEAQLDKSGLPSDRFFAERPEGSVSTLKIQRTQQEDSAVYLCASSLVARDRTLPLHFGNGTRLTVT.

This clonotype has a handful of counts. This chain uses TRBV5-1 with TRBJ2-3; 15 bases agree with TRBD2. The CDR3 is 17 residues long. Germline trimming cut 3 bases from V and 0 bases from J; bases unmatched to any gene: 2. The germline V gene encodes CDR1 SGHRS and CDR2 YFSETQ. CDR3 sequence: CASSWGLAGGSTDTQYF. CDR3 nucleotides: TGCGCCAGCAGCTGGGGACTAGCGGGAGGTAGCACAGATACGCAGTATTTT.

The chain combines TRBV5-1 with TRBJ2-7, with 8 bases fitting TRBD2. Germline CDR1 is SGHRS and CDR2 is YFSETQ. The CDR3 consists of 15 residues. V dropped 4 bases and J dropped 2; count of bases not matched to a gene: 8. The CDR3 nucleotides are TGCGCCAGCAGCCCCACTAGCGGAGGCCCCTACGAGCAGTACTTC. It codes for CASSPTSGGPYEQYF.

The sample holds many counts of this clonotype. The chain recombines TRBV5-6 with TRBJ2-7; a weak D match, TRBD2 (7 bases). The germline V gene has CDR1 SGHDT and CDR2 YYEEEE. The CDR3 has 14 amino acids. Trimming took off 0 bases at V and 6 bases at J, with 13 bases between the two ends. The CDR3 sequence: CASSLAQGRAEQYF. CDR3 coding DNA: TGTGCCAGCAGCTTGGCTCAGGGGAGGGCCGAGCAGTACTTC. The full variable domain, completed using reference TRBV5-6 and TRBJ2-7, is DAGVTQSPTHLIKTRGQQVTLRCSPKSGHDTVSWYQQALGQGPQFIFQYYEEEERQRGNFPDRFSGHQFPNYSSELNVNALLLGDSALYLCASSLAQGRAEQYFGPGTRLTVT.

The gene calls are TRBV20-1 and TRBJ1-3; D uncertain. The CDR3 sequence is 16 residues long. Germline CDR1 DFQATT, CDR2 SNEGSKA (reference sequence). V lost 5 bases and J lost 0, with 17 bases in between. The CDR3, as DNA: TGCAGTGCTGGAGCGCTCGGGAGGGCCTCTGGAAACACCATATATTTT. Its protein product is CSAGALGRASGNTIYF.

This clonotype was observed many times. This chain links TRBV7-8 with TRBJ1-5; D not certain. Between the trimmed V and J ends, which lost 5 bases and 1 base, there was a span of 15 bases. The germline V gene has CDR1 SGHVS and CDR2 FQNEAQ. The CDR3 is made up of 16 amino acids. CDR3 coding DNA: TGTGCCAGCAGCCCAACCTCCATGAGAAGCAATCAGCCCCAGCATTTT. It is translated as CASSPTSMRSNQPQHF.

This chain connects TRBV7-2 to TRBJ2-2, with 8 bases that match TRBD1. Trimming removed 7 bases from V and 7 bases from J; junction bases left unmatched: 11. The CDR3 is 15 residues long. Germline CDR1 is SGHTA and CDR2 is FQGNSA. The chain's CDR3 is CASTGQGTSGGELFF. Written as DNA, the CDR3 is TGTGCCAGCACCGGACAGGGAACGAGTGGCGGGGAGCTGTTTTTT.

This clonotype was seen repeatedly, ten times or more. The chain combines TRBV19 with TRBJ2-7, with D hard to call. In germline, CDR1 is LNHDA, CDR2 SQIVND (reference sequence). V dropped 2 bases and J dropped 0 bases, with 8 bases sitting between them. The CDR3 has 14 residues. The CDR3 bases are TGTGCCAGTAGTATAAAGGTGGACTCCTACGAGCAGTACTTC. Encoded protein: CASSIKVDSYEQYF. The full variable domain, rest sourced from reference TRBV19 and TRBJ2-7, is DGGITQSPKYLFRKEGQNVTLSCEQNLNHDAMYWYRQDPGQGLRLIYYSQIVNDFQKGDIAEGYSVSREKKESFPLTVTSAQKNPTAFYLCASSIKVDSYEQYFGPGTRLTVT.

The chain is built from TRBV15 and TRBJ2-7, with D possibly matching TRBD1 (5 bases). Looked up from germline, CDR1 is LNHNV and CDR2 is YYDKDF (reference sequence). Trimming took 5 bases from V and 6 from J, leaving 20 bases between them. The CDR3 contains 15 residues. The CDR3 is CATSRTTTMGSEQYF. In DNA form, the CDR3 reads TGTGCCACCAGCCGGACAACAACCATGGGTAGCGAGCAGTACTTC.

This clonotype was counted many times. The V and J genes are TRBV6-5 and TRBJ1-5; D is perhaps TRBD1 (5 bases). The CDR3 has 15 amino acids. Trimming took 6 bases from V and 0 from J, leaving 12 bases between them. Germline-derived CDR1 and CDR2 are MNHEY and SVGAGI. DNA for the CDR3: TGTGCCAGCAGCCCGCAGGGATTTAGCAATCAGCCCCAGCATTTT. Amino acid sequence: CASSPQGFSNQPQHF.

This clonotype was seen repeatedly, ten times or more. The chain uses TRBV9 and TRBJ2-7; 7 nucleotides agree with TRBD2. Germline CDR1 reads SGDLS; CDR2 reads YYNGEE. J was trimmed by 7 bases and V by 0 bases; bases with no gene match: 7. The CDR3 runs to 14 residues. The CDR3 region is CASSVVVSGGEQYF. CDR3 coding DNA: TGTGCCAGCAGCGTAGTAGTATCGGGGGGTGAGCAGTACTTC.

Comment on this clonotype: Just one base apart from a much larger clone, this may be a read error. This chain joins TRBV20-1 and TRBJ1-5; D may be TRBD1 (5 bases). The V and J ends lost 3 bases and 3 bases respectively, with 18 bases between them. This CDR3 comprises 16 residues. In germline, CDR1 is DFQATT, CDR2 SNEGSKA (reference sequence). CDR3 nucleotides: TGCAGTGCTAGGGGGCAAAACTCCCTTTCCAATCAGCCCCAGCATTTT. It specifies CSARGQNSLSNQPQHF.

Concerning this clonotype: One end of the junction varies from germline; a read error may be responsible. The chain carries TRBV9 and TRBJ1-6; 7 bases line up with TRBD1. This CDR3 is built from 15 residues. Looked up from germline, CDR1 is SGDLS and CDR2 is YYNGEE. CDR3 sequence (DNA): TGTGCCAGCAGCCAAGGGGAGGGGGCTAATCCACCCCTCCACTTT. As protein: CASSQGEGANPPLHF. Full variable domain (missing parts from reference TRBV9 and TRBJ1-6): DSGVTQTPKHLITATGQRVTLRCSPRSGDLSVYWYQQSLDQGLQFLIQYYNGEERAKGNILERFSAQQFPDLHSELNLSSLELGDSALYFCASSQGEGANPPLHFGNGTRLTVT.

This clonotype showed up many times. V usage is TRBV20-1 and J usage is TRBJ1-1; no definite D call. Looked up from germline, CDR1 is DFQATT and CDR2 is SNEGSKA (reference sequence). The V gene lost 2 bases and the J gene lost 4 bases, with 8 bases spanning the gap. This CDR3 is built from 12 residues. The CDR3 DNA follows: TGCAGTGCTAGACGCCCCCCCACTGAAGCTTTCTTT. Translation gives CSARRPPTEAFF.

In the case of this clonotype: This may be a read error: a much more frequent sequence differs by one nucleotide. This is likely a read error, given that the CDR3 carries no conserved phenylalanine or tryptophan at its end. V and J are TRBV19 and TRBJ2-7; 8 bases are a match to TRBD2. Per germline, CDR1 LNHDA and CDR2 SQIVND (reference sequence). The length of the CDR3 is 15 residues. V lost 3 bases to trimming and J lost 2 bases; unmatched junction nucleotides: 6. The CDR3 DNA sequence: TGTGCCAGTAGTATTCGCGGGGGGTTCACCTACGAGCAGTACCTC. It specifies CASSIRGGFTYEQYL.

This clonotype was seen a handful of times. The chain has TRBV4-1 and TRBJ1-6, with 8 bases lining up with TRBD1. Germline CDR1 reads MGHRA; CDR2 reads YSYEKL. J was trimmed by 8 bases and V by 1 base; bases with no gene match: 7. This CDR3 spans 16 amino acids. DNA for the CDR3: TGCGCCAGCAGCCAAGTACCAGGGGGCGCGTATTCACCCCTCCACTTT. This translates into CASSQVPGGAYSPLHF.

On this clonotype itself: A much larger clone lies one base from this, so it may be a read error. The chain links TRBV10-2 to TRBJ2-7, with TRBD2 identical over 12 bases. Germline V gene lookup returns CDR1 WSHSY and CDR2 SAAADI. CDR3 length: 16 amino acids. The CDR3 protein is CASSSKTSGSSYEQCF. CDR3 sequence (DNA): TGCGCCAGCAGCTCAAAGACTAGCGGGAGCTCCTACGAGCAGTGCTTC.

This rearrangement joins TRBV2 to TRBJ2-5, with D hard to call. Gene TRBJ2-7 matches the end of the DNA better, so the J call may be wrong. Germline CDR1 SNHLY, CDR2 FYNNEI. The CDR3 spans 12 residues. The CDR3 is CASMGGYYEQYF. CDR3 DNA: TGTGCCAGCATGGGCGGATACTACGAGCAGTACTTC.

The DNA of the CDR3 is TGTGCCAGCAGTGAACCATTGAGGTTCTTT. Amino acid sequence: CASSEPLRFF. J is TRBJ1-1 and V is TRBV2, with D unclear. The V end lost 2 bases, the J end lost 14 bases, and 9 bases lay between the germline ends. This CDR3 spans 10 amino acids. Germline assignment: CDR1 SNHLY and CDR2 FYNNEI.